The clone carrying this T cell receptor (beta chain) appeared a single time. The antigen is undetermined. The data belong to a study of PD-1 blockade in classical Hodgkin lymphoma. Study at large: Patients were dosed intravenously with nivolumab at 3 mg/kg every 2 weeks. Findings and caveats of the study: No one has yet defined what causes the repertoire differences, which may be disease activity or prior therapy. Exclusion covered patients beginning nivolumab under 1 year post-ASCT. A reduction in baseline TCR diversity was reportedly seen in newly diagnosed patients relative to healthy donors.

Profiling relied on immunoSEQ multiplex PCR, and the TCRdb table lists in-frame clones only, not all of them. The data hold 10,000 to 15,000 clones, with around 85% observed a single time. CDR1 and CDR2 (germline): MNHNS, SASEGT. This CDR3 has 16 amino acids. Deletions cut 5 bases from V and 2 bases from J, with 16 bases between. Every patient was affected by relapse after autologous stem cell transplantation, while exposure to brentuximab vedotin was not uniform. Isolated CD8+ T cells were derived from thawed PBMCs through magnetic negative selection. V gene TRBV6-1 combines with J gene TRBJ1-5; D is unresolved. Specimen: CD8+ T cells from blood, collected at baseline. The sequence came from a human donor with classical Hodgkin lymphoma. The CDR3 loop is CASSQDGVVGNQPQHF. CDR3 sequence (DNA): TGTGCCAGCAGTCAAGACGGGGTAGTGGGCAATCAGCCCCAGCATTTT.